This is a list of T cell receptor beta chains from one sample in a study of blood T cell repertoires in COVID-19. The protocol was immunoSEQ multiplex PCR, while the TCRdb copy is restricted to in-frame clones and leaves out a portion. The sample yields about 75,000 clones, approximately 79% seen once. Sequenced sample: peripheral blood. These receptors originate from a human donor with acute or convalescent COVID-19. The donor label of this sample is uncertain. Each CDR3 is given without its conserved first and last residue. The order of the fields is J gene, D gene, V gene, CDR3 protein. The D gene is left open where the match is weak.

>TRBJ2-5|TRBD2|TRBV6-5
AAAAGGPQETQY
>TRBJ1-2|TRBD1|TRBV7-2
ASSIDRVPNYGYT
>TRBJ1-6|TRBD1|TRBV28
ASSFPQGQGDSPLH
>TRBJ1-1|.|TRBV10-1
ASRPGETDTEAF
>TRBJ2-5|TRBD1|TRBV28
ASSSPDRVETQY
>TRBJ2-2|.|TRBV5-6
ASSLPGSKNTGELF
>TRBJ2-2|TRBD1|TRBV7-3
ASSLNRGLGTGELF
>TRBJ2-3|TRBD2|TRBV7-3
ASSLRVAGGGSTDTQY
>TRBJ2-5|TRBD2|TRBV4-2
ASSREASGIQETQY
>TRBJ2-2|.|TRBV6-5
ASSSQGPPNTGELF
>TRBJ2-3|TRBD1|TRBV5-6
ASGTTGDTQY
>TRBJ2-1|TRBD1|TRBV7-3
ASSPTTGGLGEQF
>TRBJ1-1|TRBD1|TRBV28
ASSQGQYKAF
>TRBJ1-4|.|TRBV5-6
ASSPGAGIPEKLF
>TRBJ2-2|TRBD2|TRBV3-1/TRBV3-2
ASSLLAGGHGGELF
>TRBJ2-1|.|TRBV6-2/TRBV6-3
ASSYRQGGYNEQF
>TRBJ2-1|TRBD2|TRBV12-3/TRBV12-4
ASSSGIHNEQF
>TRBJ1-3|.|TRBV28
ASSSQGSTGNTIY
>TRBJ1-5|.|TRBV2
ASREWGDDVAQH
>TRBJ1-6|.|TRBV5-5
ASSLGRGFNSPLH
>TRBJ1-2|.|TRBV7-8
ASSLDPSSDYGYT
>TRBJ2-2|.|TRBV11-2
ASGTGSRGTGELF
>TRBJ1-5|.|TRBV18
ASSPTPNSHSNQPQH
>TRBJ1-2|.|TRBV6-1
ASSDGGRGVEGYT
>TRBJ2-7|.|TRBV28
ASSFGGGQY
>TRBJ2-2|TRBD1|TRBV7-9
ASRRKRTGHNQNTGELF
>TRBJ1-5|TRBD1|TRBV6-6
ASSPGQGAFGQPQH
>TRBJ1-1|.|TRBV12-5
ASGLDRGSKAF
>TRBJ2-1|.|TRBV7-2
ASSLESSGRWNEQF
>TRBJ2-3|.|TRBV3-1/TRBV3-2
ASSQGEQAQY
>TRBJ2-5|TRBD2|TRBV9
ASSVEGLAGVGETQY
>TRBJ2-1|TRBD2|TRBV5-1
ASSLGTSGNEQF
>TRBJ1-5|.|TRBV7-2
ASSLRITGYNQPQH
>TRBJ2-7|.|TRBV12-3/TRBV12-4
ASQRTDYEQY
>TRBJ2-1|TRBD2|TRBV2
ASTSGRIGGLGANEQF
>TRBJ2-2|TRBD2|TRBV9
ASSETSGNTGELF
>TRBJ2-5|.|TRBV5-4
ASSSRTEGTQY
>TRBJ1-1|.|TRBV28
ATTAPPNTEAF
>TRBJ2-1|TRBD2|TRBV7-6
ASSLEASGSHEQF
>TRBJ2-1|TRBD2|TRBV3-1/TRBV3-2
ASSHLAGGSYNEQF
>TRBJ1-5|TRBD1|TRBV30
AWSGDRGEPQH
>TRBJ1-1|TRBD1|TRBV9
ASSSGQGRGTEAF
>TRBJ1-3|.|TRBV27
ASKTGAGNTIY
>TRBJ2-3|TRBD2|TRBV19
ASSAYPGLAGAWSATQY
>TRBJ1-5|TRBD1|TRBV7-2
ASSQTGFNQPQH
>TRBJ1-5|TRBD1|TRBV19
ASRRDRGVNQPQH
>TRBJ1-2|.|TRBV2
ASKLNYGYT
>TRBJ1-2|.|TRBV19
ASEVRGRNYGYT
>TRBJ1-4|TRBD1|TRBV2
ASSTGDRGKEKLF
>TRBJ1-5|.|TRBV7-2
ASSPVGWGEASNQPQH
>TRBJ1-3|.|TRBV19
ASSTWATNDGNTIY
>TRBJ2-2|.|TRBV19
ASSLRGRRAGELF
>TRBJ2-5|.|TRBV5-1
ASSLAPAGTETQY
>TRBJ1-4|TRBD1|TRBV4-1
ASSQLQGFREKLF